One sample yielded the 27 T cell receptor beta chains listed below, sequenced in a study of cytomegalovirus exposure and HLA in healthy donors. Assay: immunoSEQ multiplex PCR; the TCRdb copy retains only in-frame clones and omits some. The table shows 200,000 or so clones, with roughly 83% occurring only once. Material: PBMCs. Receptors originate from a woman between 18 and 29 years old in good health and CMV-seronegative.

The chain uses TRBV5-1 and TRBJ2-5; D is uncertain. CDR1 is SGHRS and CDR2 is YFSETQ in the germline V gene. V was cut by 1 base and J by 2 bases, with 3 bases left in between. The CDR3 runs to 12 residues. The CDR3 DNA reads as TGCGCCAGCAGCTTGACTCAAGAGACCCAGTACTTC. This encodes CASSLTQETQYF.

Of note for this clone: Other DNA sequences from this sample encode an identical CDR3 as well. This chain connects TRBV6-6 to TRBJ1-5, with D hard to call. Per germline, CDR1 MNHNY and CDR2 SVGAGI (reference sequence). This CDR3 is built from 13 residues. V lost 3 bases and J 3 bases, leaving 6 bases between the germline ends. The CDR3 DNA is TGTGCCAGCAGTTATGGTGCCAATCAGCCCCAGCATTTT. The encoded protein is CASSYGANQPQHF.

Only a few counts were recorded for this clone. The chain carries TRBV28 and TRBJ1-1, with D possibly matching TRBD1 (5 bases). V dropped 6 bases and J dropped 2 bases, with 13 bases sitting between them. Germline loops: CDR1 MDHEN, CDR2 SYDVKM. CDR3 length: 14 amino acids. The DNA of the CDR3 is TGTGCCAGCAGCCGGGGAGGGGTAAACACTGAAGCTTTCTTT. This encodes CASSRGGVNTEAFF.

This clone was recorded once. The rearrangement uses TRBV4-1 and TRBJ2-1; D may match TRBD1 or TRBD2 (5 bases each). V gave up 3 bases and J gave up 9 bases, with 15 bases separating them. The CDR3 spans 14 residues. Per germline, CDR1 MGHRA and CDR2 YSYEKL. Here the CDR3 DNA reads TGCGCCAGCAGCCAGGGACCGACAGAGCCTGAGCAGTTCTTC. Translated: CASSQGPTEPEQFF.

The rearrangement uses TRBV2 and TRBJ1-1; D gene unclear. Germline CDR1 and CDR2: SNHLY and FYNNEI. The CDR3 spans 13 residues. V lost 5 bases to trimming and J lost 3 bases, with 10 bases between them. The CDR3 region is CASSNRGDTEAFF. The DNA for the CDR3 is TGTGCCAGCAGTAACCGGGGAGACACTGAAGCTTTCTTT.

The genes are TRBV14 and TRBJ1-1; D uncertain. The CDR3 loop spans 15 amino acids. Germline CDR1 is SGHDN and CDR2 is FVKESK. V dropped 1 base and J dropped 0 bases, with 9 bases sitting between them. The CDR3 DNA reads TGTGCCAGCAGCCAAGTGGGCTTCATGAACACTGAAGCTTTCTTT. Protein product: CASSQVGFMNTEAFF.

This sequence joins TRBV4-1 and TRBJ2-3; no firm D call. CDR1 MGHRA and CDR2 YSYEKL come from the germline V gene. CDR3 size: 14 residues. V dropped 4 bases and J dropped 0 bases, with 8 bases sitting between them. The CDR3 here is CASSRVESTDTQYF. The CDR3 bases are TGCGCCAGCAGCCGGGTGGAGAGCACAGATACGCAGTATTTT.

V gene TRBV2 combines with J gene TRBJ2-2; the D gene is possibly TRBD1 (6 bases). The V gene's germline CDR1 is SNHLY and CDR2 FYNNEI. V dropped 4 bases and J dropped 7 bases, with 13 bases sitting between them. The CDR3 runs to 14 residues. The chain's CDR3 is CASSVGTYNGELFF. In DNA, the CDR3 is TGTGCCAGCAGTGTCGGGACATATAACGGGGAGCTGTTTTTT.

The CDR3 protein is CASSLGTGDGYTF. The CDR3 region has the DNA TGTGCCAGCAGCCTAGGGACAGGGGATGGCTACACCTTC. This chain links TRBV5-8 with TRBJ1-2; 10 nucleotides align to TRBD1. Germline V gene lookup returns CDR1 SGHTS and CDR2 YDEGEE. The ends lost 4 bases at V and 6 bases at J; junction bases unmatched: 3. This CDR3 spans 13 amino acids.

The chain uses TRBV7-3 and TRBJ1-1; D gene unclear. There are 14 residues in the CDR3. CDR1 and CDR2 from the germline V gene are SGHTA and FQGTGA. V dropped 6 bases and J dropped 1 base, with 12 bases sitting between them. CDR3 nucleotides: TGTGCCAGCAGGTTTCTTACGGGGAACACTGAAGCTTTCTTT. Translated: CASRFLTGNTEAFF.

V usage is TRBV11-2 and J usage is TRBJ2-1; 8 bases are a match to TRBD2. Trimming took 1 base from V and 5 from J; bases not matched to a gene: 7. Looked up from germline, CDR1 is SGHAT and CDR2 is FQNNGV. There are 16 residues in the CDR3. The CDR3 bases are TGTGCCAGCAGCTTAGCCGCTAGCGGGCACGACAATGAGCAGTTCTTC. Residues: CASSLAASGHDNEQFF.

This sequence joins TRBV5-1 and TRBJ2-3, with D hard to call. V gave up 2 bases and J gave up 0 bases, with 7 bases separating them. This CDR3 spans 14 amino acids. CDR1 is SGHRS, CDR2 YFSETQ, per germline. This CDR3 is CASSFSQSTDTQYF. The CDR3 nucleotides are TGCGCCAGCAGCTTTTCTCAGAGCACAGATACGCAGTATTTT.

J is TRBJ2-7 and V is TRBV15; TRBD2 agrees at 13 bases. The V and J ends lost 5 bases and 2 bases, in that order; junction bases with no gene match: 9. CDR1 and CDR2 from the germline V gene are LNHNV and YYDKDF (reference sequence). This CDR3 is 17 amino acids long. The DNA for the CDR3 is TGTGCCACCAGCGTCCCGAGGACTAGCGGGGGAGCCTACGAGCAGTACTTC. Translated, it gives CATSVPRTSGGAYEQYF.

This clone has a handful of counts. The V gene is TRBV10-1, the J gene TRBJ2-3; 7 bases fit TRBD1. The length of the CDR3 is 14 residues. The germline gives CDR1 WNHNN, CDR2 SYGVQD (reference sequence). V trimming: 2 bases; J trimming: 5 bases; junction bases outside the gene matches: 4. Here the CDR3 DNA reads TGCGCCAGCAGTGAGGCCCAGGGGGAAGATACGCAGTATTTT. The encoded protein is CASSEAQGEDTQYF.

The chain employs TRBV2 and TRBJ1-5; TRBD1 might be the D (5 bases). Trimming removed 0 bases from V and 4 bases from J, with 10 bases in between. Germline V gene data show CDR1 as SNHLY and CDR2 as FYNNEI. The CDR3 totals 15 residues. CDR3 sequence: CASSEARAVNQPQHF. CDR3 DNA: TGTGCCAGCAGTGAAGCCAGGGCAGTTAATCAGCCCCAGCATTTT.

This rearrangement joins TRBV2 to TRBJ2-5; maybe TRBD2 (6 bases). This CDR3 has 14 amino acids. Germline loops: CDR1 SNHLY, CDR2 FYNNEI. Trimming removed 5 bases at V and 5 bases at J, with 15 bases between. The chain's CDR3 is CASSLGGEGETQYF. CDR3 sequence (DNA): TGTGCCAGCAGTTTAGGAGGGGAAGGGGAGACCCAGTACTTC.

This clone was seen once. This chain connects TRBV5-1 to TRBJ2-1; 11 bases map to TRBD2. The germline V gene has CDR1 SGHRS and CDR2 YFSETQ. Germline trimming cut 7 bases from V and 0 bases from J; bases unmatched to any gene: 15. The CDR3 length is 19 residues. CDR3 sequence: CASLGGLAGGLSSYNEQFF. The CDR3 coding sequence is TGCGCCAGCCTGGGTGGGCTAGCGGGGGGTCTCAGCTCCTACAATGAGCAGTTCTTC. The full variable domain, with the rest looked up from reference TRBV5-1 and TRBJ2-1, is KAGVTQTPRYLIKTRGQQVTLSCSPISGHRSVSWYQQTPGQGLQFLFEYFSETQRNKGNFPGRFSGRQFSNSRSEMNVSTLELGDSALYLCASLGGLAGGLSSYNEQFFGPGTRLTVL.

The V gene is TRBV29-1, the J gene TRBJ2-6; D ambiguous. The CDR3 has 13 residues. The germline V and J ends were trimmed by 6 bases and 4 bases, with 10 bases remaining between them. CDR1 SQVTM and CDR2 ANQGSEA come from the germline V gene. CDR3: CSVYPTGANVLTF. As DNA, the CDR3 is TGCAGCGTGTACCCCACCGGGGCCAACGTCCTGACTTTC.

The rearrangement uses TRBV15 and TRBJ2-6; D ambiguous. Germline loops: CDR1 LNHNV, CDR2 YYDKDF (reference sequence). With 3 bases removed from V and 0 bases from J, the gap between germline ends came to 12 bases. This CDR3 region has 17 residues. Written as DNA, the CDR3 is TGTGCCACCAGCAGGGGTTTTGGTACCTCTGGGGCCAACGTCCTGACTTTC. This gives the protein CATSRGFGTSGANVLTF.

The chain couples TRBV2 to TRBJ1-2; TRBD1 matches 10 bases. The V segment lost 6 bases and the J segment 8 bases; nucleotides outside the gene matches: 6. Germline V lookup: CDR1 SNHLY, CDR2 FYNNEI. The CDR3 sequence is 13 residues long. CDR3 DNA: TGTGCCAGCAGCGACAGGGGGCTAGGAGGCTACACCTTC. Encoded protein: CASSDRGLGGYTF.

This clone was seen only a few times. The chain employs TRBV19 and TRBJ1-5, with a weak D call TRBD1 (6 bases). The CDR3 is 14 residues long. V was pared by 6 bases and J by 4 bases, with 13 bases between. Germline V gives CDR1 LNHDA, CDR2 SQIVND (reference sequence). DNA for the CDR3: TGTGCCAGTAGGCGAAAGGGGGTGAATCAGCCCCAGCATTTT. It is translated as CASRRKGVNQPQHF.

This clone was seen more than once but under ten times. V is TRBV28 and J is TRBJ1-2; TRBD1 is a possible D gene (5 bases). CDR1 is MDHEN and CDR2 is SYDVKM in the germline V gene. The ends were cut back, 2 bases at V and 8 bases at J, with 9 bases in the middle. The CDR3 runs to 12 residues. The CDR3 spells CASSLTGRGYTF. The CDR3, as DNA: TGTGCCAGCAGTTTAACGGGGCGCGGCTACACCTTC.

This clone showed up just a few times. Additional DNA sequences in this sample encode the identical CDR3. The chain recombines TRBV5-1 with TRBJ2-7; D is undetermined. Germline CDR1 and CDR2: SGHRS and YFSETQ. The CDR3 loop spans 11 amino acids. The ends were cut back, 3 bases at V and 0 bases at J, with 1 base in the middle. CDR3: CASSSSYEQYF. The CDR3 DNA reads TGCGCCAGCAGCTCCTCCTACGAGCAGTACTTC.

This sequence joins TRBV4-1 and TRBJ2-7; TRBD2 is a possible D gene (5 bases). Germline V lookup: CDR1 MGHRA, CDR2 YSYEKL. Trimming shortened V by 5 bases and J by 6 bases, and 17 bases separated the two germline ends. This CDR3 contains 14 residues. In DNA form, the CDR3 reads TGCGCCAGCAGCACACTGACAAGGAGGCCCGAGCAGTACTTC. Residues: CASSTLTRRPEQYF.

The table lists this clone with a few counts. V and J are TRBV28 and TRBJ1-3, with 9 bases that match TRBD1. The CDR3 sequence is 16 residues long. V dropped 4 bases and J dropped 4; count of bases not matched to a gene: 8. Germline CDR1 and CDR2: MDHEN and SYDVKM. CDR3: CASSSPGQGGGNTIYF. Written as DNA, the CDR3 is TGTGCCAGCAGTTCCCCGGGACAGGGTGGAGGAAACACCATATATTTT.

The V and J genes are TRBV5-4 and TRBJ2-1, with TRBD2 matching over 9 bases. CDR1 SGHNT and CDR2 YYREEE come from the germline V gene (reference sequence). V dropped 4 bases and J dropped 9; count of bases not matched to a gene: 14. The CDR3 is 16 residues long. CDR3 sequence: CASSEGRRRGGGEQFF. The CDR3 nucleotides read TGTGCCAGCAGCGAAGGCCGGCGGCGGGGGGGCGGTGAGCAGTTCTTC.

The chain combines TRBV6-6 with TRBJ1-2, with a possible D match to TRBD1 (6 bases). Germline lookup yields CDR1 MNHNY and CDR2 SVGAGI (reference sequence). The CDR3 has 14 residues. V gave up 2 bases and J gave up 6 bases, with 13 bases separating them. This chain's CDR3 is CASSYRGNRDGYTF. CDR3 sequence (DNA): TGTGCCAGCAGTTACAGAGGTAACAGGGATGGCTACACCTTC.